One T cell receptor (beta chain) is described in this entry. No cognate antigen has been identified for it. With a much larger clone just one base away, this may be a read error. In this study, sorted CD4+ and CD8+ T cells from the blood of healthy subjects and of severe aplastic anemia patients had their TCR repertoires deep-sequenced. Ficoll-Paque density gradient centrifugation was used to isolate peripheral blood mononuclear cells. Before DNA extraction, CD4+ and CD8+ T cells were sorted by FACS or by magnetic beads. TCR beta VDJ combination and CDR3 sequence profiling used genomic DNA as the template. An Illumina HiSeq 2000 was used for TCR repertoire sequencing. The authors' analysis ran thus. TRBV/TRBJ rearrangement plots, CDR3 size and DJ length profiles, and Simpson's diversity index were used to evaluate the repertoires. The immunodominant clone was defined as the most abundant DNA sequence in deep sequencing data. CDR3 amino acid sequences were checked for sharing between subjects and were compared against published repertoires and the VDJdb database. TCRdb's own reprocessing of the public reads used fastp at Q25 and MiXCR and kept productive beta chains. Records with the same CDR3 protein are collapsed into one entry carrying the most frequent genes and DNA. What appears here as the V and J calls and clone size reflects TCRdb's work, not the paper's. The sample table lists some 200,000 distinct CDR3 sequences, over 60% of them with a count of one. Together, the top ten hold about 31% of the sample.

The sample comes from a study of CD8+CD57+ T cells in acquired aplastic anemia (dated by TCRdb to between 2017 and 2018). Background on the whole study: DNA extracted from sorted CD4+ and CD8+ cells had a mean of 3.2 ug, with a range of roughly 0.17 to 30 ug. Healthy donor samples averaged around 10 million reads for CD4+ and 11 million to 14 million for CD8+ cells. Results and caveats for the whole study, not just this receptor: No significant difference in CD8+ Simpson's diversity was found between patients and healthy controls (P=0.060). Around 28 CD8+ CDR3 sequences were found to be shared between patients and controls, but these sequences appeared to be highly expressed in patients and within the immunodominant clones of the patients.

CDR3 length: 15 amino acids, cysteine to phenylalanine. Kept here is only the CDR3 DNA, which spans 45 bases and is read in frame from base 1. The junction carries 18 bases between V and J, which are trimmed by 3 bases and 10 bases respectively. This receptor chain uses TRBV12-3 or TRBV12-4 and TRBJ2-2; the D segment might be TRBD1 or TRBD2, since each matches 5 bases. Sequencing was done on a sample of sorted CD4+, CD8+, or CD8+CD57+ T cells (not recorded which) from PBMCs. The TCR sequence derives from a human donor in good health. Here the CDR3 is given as CASSFVGTVSEELFF. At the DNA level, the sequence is TGTGCCAGCAGTTTTGTAGGGACCGTGTCCGAGGAGCTGTTTTTT.